The source of this TCR beta chain is a study of T cell repertoires in cytomegalovirus infection. From germline, CDR1 is DFQATT and CDR2 SNEGSKA (reference sequence). The CDR3 spans 18 residues. With V trimmed by 3 bases and J by 15 bases, 23 bases remained unmatched. MiXCR, run by TCRdb on the reads, gives a single entry per CDR3 protein. Found here are about 700,000 distinct CDR3 sequences, 30% to 40% of them singletons; the top ten hold around a sixth. A note on this clonotype: Its antigen is unidentified.

V and J are TRBV20-1 and TRBJ2-1; 13 bases map to TRBD2. The starting material was cultured PBMCs, obtained from culture after CMV antigen stimulation. The source of this sequence is a human donor in good health (CMV status not recorded). Some clones in this sample may be carry-over from other donors' samples. The CDR3 region has the DNA TGCAGTGCTAGTCCCACGGGACTAGCGGGACCCGGAGCAAGGGGTCCGTTCTTC. Translated: CSASPTGLAGPGARGPFF.